Shown below are 2 T cell receptor beta chains from a single sample sequenced in a study of control samples from healthy donors and cancer patients. Assay: immunoSEQ multiplex PCR; the TCRdb copy retains only in-frame clones and omits some. The sample records approximately 190,000 clones, 91% being singletons. Sequenced sample: blood. The receptor set was obtained from a young man in good health.

The CDR3 here is CASSATGLVNEKLFF. In DNA form, the CDR3 reads TGTGCCAGCTCAGCGACAGGTCTAGTTAATGAAAAACTGTTTTTT. This chain uses TRBV18 with TRBJ1-4; perhaps TRBD1 as D (6 bases). CDR1 is KGHSH, CDR2 LQKENI, per germline. The V gene lost 5 bases and the J gene lost 4 bases, with 14 bases spanning the gap. CDR3 length equals 15 residues. Based on the CDR3 plus reference TRBV18 and TRBJ1-4, the full variable domain is NAGVMQNPRHLVRRRGQEARLRCSPMKGHSHVYWYRQLPEEGLKFMVYLQKENIIDESGMPKERFSAEFPKEGPSILRIQQVVRGDSAAYFCASSATGLVNEKLFFGSGTQLSVL.

The CDR3, as DNA: TGTGCCTGGAGAAAATACAGGGACACCGGGGAGCTGTTTTTT. Amino acid sequence: CAWRKYRDTGELFF. The chain couples TRBV30 to TRBJ2-2; maybe TRBD1 (6 bases). Trimming removed 3 bases from V and 3 bases from J, with 11 bases in between. The germline V gene has CDR1 GTSNPN and CDR2 SVGIG (reference sequence). This CDR3 is built from 14 residues.